This entry lists 19 T cell receptor beta chains sequenced from one sample in a study of T cell responses to AZD1222 COVID-19 vaccine. TCRdb's table, derived via immunoSEQ multiplex PCR, lists solely in-frame clones and lacks some. The data hold around 150,000 clones, with approximately 90% observed a single time. The material sequenced was peripheral blood, taken on day 0 of AZD1222 vaccination. The receptor source for this set is an adult in good health.

The V gene is TRBV6-1, the J gene TRBJ1-4, with D maybe TRBD1 (6 bases). Germline lookup yields CDR1 MNHNS and CDR2 SASEGT. Trimming shortened V by 3 bases and J by 0 bases, and 17 bases separated the two germline ends. The CDR3 length is 18 residues. The CDR3 loop reads CASSDSSVQGSTNEKLFF. CDR3 DNA sequence: TGTGCCAGCAGTGATTCGAGTGTACAGGGTTCAACTAATGAAAAACTGTTTTTT.

This rearrangement joins TRBV5-6 to TRBJ1-1; D not resolved. There are 12 residues in the CDR3. Germline loops: CDR1 SGHDT, CDR2 YYEEEE. The V end was cut by 1 base, the J end by 11 bases, with 12 bases between. The CDR3 nucleotides are TGTGCCAGCAGCTTGAAAGAGAGCGAGGCTTTCTTT. Translation gives CASSLKESEAFF.

The chain joins TRBV6-1 to TRBJ1-5; perhaps TRBD1 as D (6 bases). CDR1 MNHNS and CDR2 SASEGT come from the germline V gene. This CDR3 contains 16 residues. Trimming removed 4 bases from V and 3 bases from J, with 16 bases in between. CDR3 amino acids: CASSGVGGQLNQPQHF. CDR3 bases: TGTGCCAGCAGTGGAGTTGGGGGGCAGCTCAATCAGCCCCAGCATTTT.

The chain couples TRBV28 to TRBJ2-5, with 10 bases that match TRBD2. Germline V gene lookup returns CDR1 MDHEN and CDR2 SYDVKM. The CDR3 has 15 residues. V shed 2 bases, J shed 5 bases, and the junction held 5 bases outside the gene matches. The CDR3 DNA is TGTGCCAGCAGTTTACCTAGCGGGAGTGTGGAGACCCAGTACTTC. The encoded protein is CASSLPSGSVETQYF.

V is TRBV4-3 and J is TRBJ2-1, with D maybe TRBD2 (6 bases). The CDR3 runs to 16 residues. Germline loops: CDR1 LGHNA, CDR2 YSLEER. The V and J ends lost 4 bases and 4 bases respectively, with 17 bases between them. The chain's CDR3 is CASSPVRAGSYNEQFF. In DNA form, the CDR3 reads TGCGCCAGCAGCCCTGTTAGGGCGGGGTCATACAATGAGCAGTTCTTC.

The rearrangement joins TRBV5-6 to TRBJ2-7; D is undetermined. The germline V gene encodes CDR1 SGHDT and CDR2 YYEEEE. Between the trimmed V and J ends, which lost 4 bases and 3 bases, there was a span of 11 bases. The CDR3 has 13 residues. The CDR3 DNA reads TGTGCCAGCAGCCTGTTTATAGGCTACGAGCAGTACTTC. Its protein product is CASSLFIGYEQYF.

This clone was recorded only once. V is TRBV5-5 and J is TRBJ1-2; D perhaps matches TRBD1 (5 bases). The CDR3 totals 18 residues. CDR1 and CDR2 from the germline V gene are SGHKS and YYEKEE (reference sequence). V lost 4 bases and J lost 0, with 22 bases in between. As DNA, the CDR3 is TGTGCCAGCAGCGCGTGGGGCATGCAGAACCCATCTAACTATGGCTACACCTTC. It yields the protein CASSAWGMQNPSNYGYTF.

This chain joins TRBV28 and TRBJ1-5; 7 positions match TRBD1. The trim removed 6 bases at V and 1 base at J, leaving 12 bases unmatched. The CDR3 contains 17 residues. Germline V lookup: CDR1 MDHEN, CDR2 SYDVKM. CDR3 protein: CASSYSGTVLSNQPQHF. CDR3 DNA: TGTGCCAGCAGCTACTCCGGGACAGTTTTAAGCAATCAGCCCCAGCATTTT.

This rearrangement joins TRBV10-3 to TRBJ1-1; D is undetermined. This CDR3 region has 12 residues. The V gene lost 4 bases and the J gene lost 6 bases, with 9 bases spanning the gap. From germline, CDR1 is ENHRY and CDR2 SYGVKD. The CDR3, as DNA: TGTGCCATCAGTGGGGCCGACCCTGAAGCTTTCTTT. It specifies CAISGADPEAFF.

This clone was seen just once. V and J are TRBV6-5 and TRBJ1-1, with 7 bases matching TRBD1. This CDR3 spans 12 amino acids. V trimming: 5 bases; J trimming: 5 bases; junction bases outside the gene matches: 2. Germline V gives CDR1 MNHEY, CDR2 SVGAGI. CDR3 bases: TGTGCCAGCAGTACAGGGGCGACTGAAGCTTTCTTT. Translation gives CASSTGATEAFF.

V is TRBV7-2 and J is TRBJ1-3; tentative D call: TRBD1 (6 bases). CDR1 and CDR2 from the germline V gene are SGHTA and FQGNSA. V gave up 5 bases and J gave up 1 base, with 15 bases separating them. This CDR3 spans 16 amino acids. CDR3 region: CASSPRGGLSGNTIYF. CDR3 bases: TGTGCCAGCAGCCCCCGGGGGGGGCTGTCTGGAAACACCATATATTTT.

This clone appeared once. V gene TRBV18 combines with J gene TRBJ1-2; perhaps TRBD1 as D (5 bases). The CDR3 runs to 14 residues. The germline V gene has CDR1 KGHSH and CDR2 LQKENI. Trimming shortened V by 2 bases and J by 8 bases, and 15 bases separated the two germline ends. The CDR3, as DNA: TGTGCCAGCTCACCAGAGGGGACGATCGGCGGCTACACCTTC. Amino acid sequence: CASSPEGTIGGYTF.

The chain recombines TRBV25-1 with TRBJ2-1; D gene ambiguous. The CDR3 length is 12 residues. Per germline, CDR1 MGHDK and CDR2 SYGVNS. Trimming left V 10 bases short and J 9 bases short, with 16 bases between. CDR3 amino acids: CATLAPLSEQFF. Here the CDR3 DNA reads TGTGCCACCTTGGCCCCTTTGAGTGAGCAGTTCTTC.

This chain connects TRBV21-1 to TRBJ1-2; the table's TRBD1 call for D was not verified on the DNA. TRBV21-1 is given as a pseudogene. CDR3 length equals 15 residues. The CDR3: CASSKKDRDLDGYTF. The CDR3 region has the DNA TGTGCCAGCAGCAAGAAGGACAGGGATTTAGATGGCTACACCTTC.

The chain recombines TRBV18 with TRBJ1-2; weak D call: TRBD1 (6 bases). CDR3 length: 14 residues. The V end was cut by 3 bases, the J end by 2 bases, with 10 bases between. Germline CDR1 KGHSH, CDR2 LQKENI. The CDR3 DNA reads as TGTGCCAGCTCACCTATGGACAGAAACTATGGCTACACCTTC. It specifies CASSPMDRNYGYTF.

This clone has only one observation. The chain combines TRBV6-6 with TRBJ1-5; TRBD1 matches at 12 bases. Germline trimming cut 6 bases from V and 5 bases from J; bases unmatched to any gene: 8. Germline CDR1 MNHNY, CDR2 SVGAGI (reference sequence). The CDR3 runs 16 residues. The CDR3 coding sequence is TGTGCCAGCAGCTCCGGGACAGGGGGCTGGGATCAGCCCCAGCATTTT. It specifies CASSSGTGGWDQPQHF.

The rearrangement uses TRBV5-1 and TRBJ2-7, with a possible D match to TRBD1 (7 bases). The germline gives CDR1 SGHRS, CDR2 YFSETQ. The CDR3 runs 13 residues. Trimming took off 5 bases at V and 5 bases at J, with 14 bases between the two ends. CDR3 region: CASRGQGGDEQYF. The CDR3 bases are TGCGCCAGCAGGGGGCAGGGGGGCGACGAGCAGTACTTC.

This chain joins TRBV27 and TRBJ1-4, with D unclear. The germline CDR1 and CDR2 sequences are MNHEY and SMNVEV (reference sequence). The V gene lost 2 bases and the J gene lost 4 bases, with 8 bases spanning the gap. The CDR3 extends over 14 amino acids. The CDR3 loop reads CASSLALGNEKLFF. The CDR3 DNA reads as TGTGCCAGCAGTTTAGCACTGGGTAATGAAAAACTGTTTTTT.

The chain combines TRBV2 with TRBJ1-6, with unresolved D. Trimming removed 7 bases from V and 0 bases from J, with 10 bases in between. The CDR3 sequence is 15 residues long. Germline V gene sequence: CDR1 SNHLY, CDR2 FYNNEI. The CDR3 region is CASKVDGSYNSPLHF. CDR3 DNA: TGTGCCAGCAAGGTGGATGGCTCCTATAATTCACCCCTCCACTTT.